These 19 T cell receptor beta chains were all obtained from the same sample, sequenced in a study of T cells in Graves' hyperthyroidism and ophthalmopathy (dated by TCRdb to about 2019). Libraries came from multiplex PCR. Sequencing instrument: Illumina HiSeq 2000. The TCR beta CDR3 regions were amplified from RNA transcripts. The TCR CDR3 was subjected to a first round of RT-PCR using the HTBI primer set and the Qiagen OneStep RT-PCR kit. Using fastp trimming at Q25 and MiXCR clonotype assembly, TCRdb reanalyzed the public sequencing data and kept in-frame beta chains. Rows matching on CDR3 protein sequence are summarized as one entry with the most common DNA and genes. The sample table lists about 530,000 distinct CDR3 sequences, about 15% of them with a count of one. The leading ten clones occupy 15% to 20% of the sample. Sequenced input: blood. The receptors originated from a woman in her late teens or twenties with Graves' ophthalmopathy.

This clonotype came up a few times. V and J are TRBV20-1 and TRBJ1-2; D gene uncertain. The length of the CDR3 is 13 residues. V lost 0 bases and J 5 bases, leaving 10 bases between the germline ends. Germline CDR1 DFQATT, CDR2 SNEGSKA (reference sequence). The DNA for the CDR3 is TGCAGTGCTAGAGATGGGGAGTCGTATGGCTACACCTTC. Translated: CSARDGESYGYTF.

This clonotype appeared many times. The J gene is TRBJ2-2, the V gene TRBV5-6, with 9 bases that match TRBD2. CDR3 size: 16 residues. Germline V gene data show CDR1 as SGHDT and CDR2 as YYEEEE. V lost 7 bases, J lost 4 bases, and 11 bases stayed unmatched. The CDR3 DNA follows: TGTGCCAGCCCTACTATAGCGGGAGAGATCACCGGGGAGCTGTTTTTT. The encoded protein is CASPTIAGEITGELFF.

The V call is TRBV27, the J call TRBJ1-6; 7 bases agree with TRBD1. Germline values: CDR1 MNHEY, CDR2 SMNVEV (reference sequence). CDR3 length: 14 residues. Germline trimming cut 2 bases from V and 5 bases from J; bases unmatched to any gene: 0. In DNA, the CDR3 is TGTGCCAGCAGTTTAGGACAGGATAATTCACCCCTCCACTTT. It specifies CASSLGQDNSPLHF.

The sample holds many counts of this clonotype. J is TRBJ2-7 and V is TRBV28, with D perhaps matching TRBD2 (5 bases). The V end was cut by 6 bases, the J end by 2 bases, with 17 bases between. In germline, CDR1 is MDHEN, CDR2 SYDVKM. The CDR3 has 15 amino acids. Here the CDR3 reads CASSPQTDWAYEQYF. The CDR3 DNA follows: TGTGCCAGCAGCCCCCAGACGGACTGGGCCTACGAGCAGTACTTC.

The V and J genes are TRBV28 and TRBJ1-1, with 8 positions matching TRBD1. The CDR3 is 15 residues long. V shed 0 bases, J shed 2 bases, and the junction held 2 bases outside the gene matches. CDR1 and CDR2 (germline): MDHEN, SYDVKM. CDR3 protein: CASSLWDRDNTEAFF. CDR3 in DNA: TGTGCCAGCAGTTTATGGGACAGGGATAACACTGAAGCTTTCTTT.

This clonotype was observed a few times. The V and J genes are TRBV11-2 and TRBJ1-4; D gene uncertain. The germline gives CDR1 SGHAT, CDR2 FQNNGV. With 1 base removed from V and 8 bases from J, the gap between germline ends came to 11 bases. The CDR3 length is 14 residues. CDR3 nucleotides: TGTGCCAGCAGCTTAGCCTGGGGATCGGAAAAACTGTTTTTT. This gives the protein CASSLAWGSEKLFF. The variable domain in full, completed from reference TRBV11-2 and TRBJ1-4, reads EAGVAQSPRYKIIEKRQSVAFWCNPISGHATLYWYQQILGQGPKLLIQFQNNGVVDDSQLPKDRFSAERLKGVDSTLKIQPAKLEDSAVYLCASSLAWGSEKLFFGSGTQLSVL.

This clonotype was seen repeatedly, ten times or more. This chain joins TRBV2 and TRBJ2-7; 9 bases are shared with TRBD1. Germline CDR1 and CDR2: SNHLY and FYNNEI. There are 14 residues in the CDR3. Trimming at V came to 6 bases and at J to 2 bases, leaving 5 bases not matched to a gene. The DNA for the CDR3 is TGTGCCAGCAGGGCCGGGACAGGGACCTACGAGCAGTACTTC. The encoded protein is CASRAGTGTYEQYF.

About this clonotype itself: A read error may explain this, as a much larger clone is one base away. The rearrangement links TRBV27 to TRBJ2-3; no clear D gene. The CDR3 sequence is 12 residues long. The germline CDR1 and CDR2 sequences are MNHEY and SMNVEV (reference sequence). In DNA, the CDR3 is TGTGCCAGCAGTTCCTTCACAGATATGCAGTATTTT. Translating it yields CASSSFTDMQYF.

This clonotype occurred many times. This rearrangement joins TRBV24-1 to TRBJ2-2; 8 bases agree with TRBD2. J was trimmed by 2 bases and V by 5 bases; bases with no gene match: 9. Germline V lookup: CDR1 KGHDR, CDR2 SFDVKD. This CDR3 has 17 amino acids. The CDR3 coding sequence is TGTGCCACCAGTGGAGCGTACGCGGGAGGTAACACCGGGGAGCTGTTTTTT. Protein sequence: CATSGAYAGGNTGELFF.

This chain links TRBV7-9 with TRBJ2-1, with 9 bases fitting TRBD2. Germline values: CDR1 SEHNR, CDR2 FQNEAQ (reference sequence). V shed 3 bases and J 4 bases; nucleotides not matched to a gene: 16. The CDR3 is made up of 19 amino acids. Here the CDR3 DNA reads TGTGCCAGCAGCTTTGCCCTAGGGCGGGAGGGCCATACTTACAATGAGCAGTTCTTC. The encoded protein is CASSFALGREGHTYNEQFF.

This clonotype was seen a handful of times. The V call is TRBV10-3, the J call TRBJ2-2; 9 bases match TRBD2. CDR3 length: 15 amino acids. Germline CDR1 reads ENHRY; CDR2 reads SYGVKD. The V gene end was trimmed by 6 bases and the J gene end by 2 bases; junction bases not matched to a gene: 4. Here the CDR3 DNA reads TGTGCCATCAGCAGAGCGGGAGGAAACACCGGGGAGCTGTTTTTT. This gives the protein CAISRAGGNTGELFF.

This clonotype showed up just a few times. The chain uses TRBV4-2 and TRBJ2-1; D may correspond to TRBD1 or TRBD2 (5 bases each). The CDR3 has 15 residues. Germline V CDR1 and CDR2: LGHNA, YNFKEQ. The V end was cut by 3 bases, the J end by 3 bases, with 12 bases between. CDR3 protein: CASSQTGTYYNEQFF. The CDR3 coding sequence is TGTGCCAGCAGCCAGACCGGGACGTACTACAATGAGCAGTTCTTC.

The rearrangement uses TRBV11-2 and TRBJ1-1; 8 bases fit TRBD1. Germline CDR1 and CDR2: SGHAT and FQNNGV. CDR3 size: 14 residues. J lost 4 bases, V lost 5 bases, and 6 bases had no gene match. CDR3 protein: CASSVQGAATEAFF. CDR3 DNA: TGTGCCAGCAGCGTCCAGGGGGCCGCCACTGAAGCTTTCTTT.

In this sample, this clonotype turned up many times. This chain connects TRBV28 to TRBJ1-1, with 7 nucleotides matching TRBD1. Trimming at V came to 8 bases and at J to 7 bases, leaving 16 bases not matched to a gene. This CDR3 has 15 residues. Germline values: CDR1 MDHEN, CDR2 SYDVKM. The CDR3 reads CASRVLRGQSHEAFF. CDR3 nucleotides: TGTGCCAGCCGTGTCCTCAGGGGACAGTCACATGAAGCTTTCTTT.

Many counts were recorded for this clonotype. The chain couples TRBV3-1 to TRBJ1-1, with D tentatively TRBD1 (6 bases). CDR3 length: 15 residues. Germline CDR1 reads LGHDT; CDR2 reads YNNKEL (reference sequence). V lost 1 base and J 7 bases, leaving 16 bases between the germline ends. The CDR3 nucleotides read TGTGCCAGCAGCCAAGGCCCGGGGGCGAGGTTTGAAGCTTTCTTT. Amino acids: CASSQGPGARFEAFF. Full variable domain (outside the CDR3, taken from reference TRBV3-1 and TRBJ1-1): DTAVSQTPKYLVTQMGNDKSIKCEQNLGHDTMYWYKQDSKKFLKIMFSYNNKELIINETVPNRFSPKSPDKAHLNLHINSLELGDSAVYFCASSQGPGARFEAFFGQGTRLTVV.

This clonotype was observed many times. The chain carries TRBV28 and TRBJ2-7; TRBD2 matches at 10 bases. V lost 6 bases to trimming and J lost 6 bases; unmatched junction nucleotides: 5. Germline CDR1 reads MDHEN; CDR2 reads SYDVKM. The CDR3 spans 13 residues. The CDR3 is CASSRLAGFEQYF. The CDR3 nucleotides are TGTGCCAGCAGCCGACTAGCGGGTTTCGAGCAGTACTTC. The variable domain in full, with the rest retrieved from reference TRBV28 and TRBJ2-7, is DVKVTQSSRYLVKRTGEKVFLECVQDMDHENMFWYRQDPGLGLRLIYFSYDVKMKEKGDIPEGYSVSREKKERFSLILESASTNQTSMYLCASSRLAGFEQYFGPGTRLTVT.

This clonotype was counted only a few times. J is TRBJ1-5 and V is TRBV20-1; 8 bases align to TRBD1. J was trimmed by 1 base and V by 6 bases; bases with no gene match: 11. Germline V gene data show CDR1 as DFQATT and CDR2 as SNEGSKA (reference sequence). This CDR3 comprises 16 residues. DNA for the CDR3: TGCAGTGCCAACCCTCTTGGACAGGGCAGCAATCAGCCCCAGCATTTT. Its translation is CSANPLGQGSNQPQHF.

This clonotype was seen ten or more times. The chain has TRBV6-2 or TRBV6-3 and TRBJ1-2; D is perhaps TRBD1 (6 bases). The V end was cut by 6 bases, the J end by 4 bases, with 12 bases between. The CDR3 has 13 residues. CDR1 and CDR2 from the germline V gene are MNHEY and SVGEGT. In DNA form, the CDR3 reads TGTGCCAGCAGCCCGGGGGGCGGCTATGGCTACACCTTC. Translation: CASSPGGGYGYTF.

V and J are TRBV27 and TRBJ1-5, with unresolved D. This CDR3 region has 14 residues. Germline V gene data show CDR1 as MNHEY and CDR2 as SMNVEV (reference sequence). Trimming cost V 6 bases and J 2 bases, with 11 bases left between them. The CDR3 protein is CASRVGVGNQPQHF. DNA for the CDR3: TGTGCCAGCAGAGTGGGAGTCGGCAATCAGCCCCAGCATTTT.